A selection of T cell receptor beta chains follows, all from one sample in a study of control samples from healthy donors and cancer patients. The method was immunoSEQ multiplex PCR; TCRdb's version includes in-frame clones alone and lacks a portion of them. The data contain 90,000 or so clones, about nine tenths of them seen just once; the ten biggest clones take up 13% to 15%. The sequenced sample consisted of blood. The receptors shown here come from a woman between 65 and 79 years old in good health. Each CDR3 is given with its conserved first and last residue. D genes are given only for firm matches. Some rows have no size entry. The others give once, few or many, or a class for an expanded clone.

V gene	J gene	clone size	D gene	CDR3 protein	CDR3 DNA
TRBV25-1	TRBJ1-4	-	-	CASSEYKEEKLFF	TGTGCCAGCAGTGAATATAAGGAAGAAAAACTGTTTTTT
TRBV5-4	TRBJ2-3	-	TRBD2	CASSNWAGGTDTQYF	TGTGCCAGCAGTAACTGGGCGGGAGGGACAGATACGCAGTATTTT
TRBV2	TRBJ1-1	-	-	CASSEVKQGGLFF	TGTGCCAGCAGTGAAGTTAAGCAGGGAGGTCTTTTCTTT
TRBV5-1	TRBJ2-2	-	-	CASSLAAGTGELFF	TGCGCCAGCAGCTTGGCCGCGGGTACTGGGGAGCTGTTTTTT
TRBV5-1	TRBJ2-1	-	TRBD1	CASSQQGSYNEQFF	TGCGCCAGCAGCCAACAGGGGTCATACAATGAGCAGTTCTTC
TRBV6-5	TRBJ1-1	-	-	CASSYVLAGVNTEAFF	TGTGCCAGCAGTTACGTCCTGGCAGGGGTGAACACTGAAGCTTTCTTT
TRBV12-3/TRBV12-4	TRBJ1-2	-	TRBD1	CASSQDRDGYTF	TGTGCCAGCAGTCAAGACAGGGATGGCTACACCTTC
TRBV6-5	TRBJ1-3	-	-	CASRGSGNTIYF	TGTGCCAGCAGGGGATCAGGAAACACCATATATTTT
TRBV19	TRBJ1-2	-	-	CASSMGIGGNYGYTF	TGTGCCAGTAGTATGGGGATTGGGGGGAACTATGGCTACACCTTC
TRBV11-3	TRBJ2-7	-	-	CASSSAGGLSYEQYF	TGTGCCAGCAGCTCGGCTGGCGGTTTGTCCTACGAGCAGTACTTC
TRBV7-9	TRBJ2-1	-	-	CASRQSGHLNEQFF	TGTGCCAGCAGGCAATCGGGACATCTGAATGAGCAGTTCTTC
TRBV7-2	TRBJ1-1	-	-	CASSLARNTEAFF	TGTGCCAGCAGCTTAGCCAGGAACACTGAAGCTTTCTTT
TRBV3-1/TRBV3-2	TRBJ2-1	-	-	CASSQGVGGPSYNEQFF	TGTGCCAGCAGCCAAGGAGTGGGGGGGCCCTCCTACAATGAGCAGTTCTTC
TRBV19	TRBJ1-5	few	-	CASSIRGQSNQPQHF	TGTGCCAGTAGTATAAGAGGACAGAGCAATCAGCCCCAGCATTTT